This note documents a single T cell receptor beta chain sequence. Its antigen remains unknown. The length of the CDR3 is 14 residues. Looked up from germline, CDR1 is LNHDA and CDR2 is SQIVND (reference sequence). V shed 1 base and J 5 bases; nucleotides not matched to a gene: 5. Normal lung sampling was at least 3 cm from the tumour, as distant as possible. This specimen belongs to a study of immune cell composition in non-small cell lung cancer. Broader study findings: Tumour TCR-beta clonality was not significantly tied to smoking pack-years. TIL tumour reactivity correlated with maximal tumour-associated clone frequency in adenocarcinoma. Roughly 80% of squamous and 33% of adenocarcinoma cases had tumour-associated clones >0.5%.

Repertoires were generated with immunoSEQ multiplex PCR, while TCRdb's copy carries only in-frame clones and drops some. The table lists around 2,300 clones, 60% to 80% of them singletons. This chain links TRBV19 with TRBJ2-7; 7 bases agree with TRBD2. This clonotype originated in a human donor with non-small cell lung cancer. The sequencing input was non-adjacent lung tissue. The CDR3 reads CASSIVGGSDEQYF. Written as DNA, the CDR3 is TGTGCCAGTAGTATAGTGGGAGGGAGCGACGAGCAGTACTTC.